This TCR beta chain was captured in a study of blood T cell repertoires in COVID-19. Study context: T cells, B-cell-depleted T cells, or PBMCs provided the cDNA or gDNA that served as material.

Only in-frame clones appear in the TCRdb table, and some are missing; sequencing was by immunoSEQ multiplex PCR. The sample consists of approximately 68,000 clones, about 81% of them appearing once. The CDR3 consists of 16 residues. CDR1 is SGHNT and CDR2 is YENEEA in the germline V gene. Between the trimmed V and J ends, which lost 1 base and 1 base, there was a span of 11 bases. The gene calls are TRBV11-3 and TRBJ2-1; tentatively, D is TRBD2 (7 bases). Input material: peripheral blood. The sequence came from a human donor in a cohort sampled during active COVID-19. CDR3 residues: CASSLGRGGSYNEQFF. The CDR3 DNA reads TGTGCCAGCAGCTTAGGGAGGGGGGGATCCTACAATGAGCAGTTCTTC.